The TCR beta chain under discussion was sequenced for a study of blood T cells in healthy people across ages. As to this clonotype: No antigen is known for it.

The sample, 7.5 to 10 milliliters of peripheral blood, was drawn from each donor. PCR was performed a second time for about 7 to 11 cycles using a sample-barcoded 5' primer and a J-beta primer mix. From the 5' RACE reads, TCRdb called clonotypes with MiXCR, one entry per CDR3 protein. The sample lists roughly 2 million distinct CDR3 sequences; around half were seen once. V dropped 6 bases and J dropped 11; count of bases not matched to a gene: 16. CDR3 length equals 16 residues. Germline-derived CDR1 and CDR2 are SGHTA and FQGTGA. Whole-study findings and limits: Because donor CMV status was unknown, expanded clonotype changes were possibly confounded. The fall in TCR beta diversity per million T cells was roughly linear with age.

This receptor was obtained from a woman in her thirties or forties in good health. Sequences were obtained from blood. V is TRBV7-3 and J is TRBJ2-5; 12 positions agree with TRBD1. CDR3 bases: TGTGCCAGCAGTCCTCGAGGGGGGACAGGGGGCAATGAGCAGTACTTC. Residues: CASSPRGGTGGNEQYF.